Listed below are T cell receptor beta chains from one sample, sequenced in a study of human T cells and chemical hapten exposure. TCRdb reanalysed the RACE reads using MiXCR and keeps one entry per CDR3 protein. The sample holds 300,000 to 450,000 distinct CDR3 sequences, about 5.4% seen once. This specimen consisted of whole blood, obtained in connection with sensitization to the hapten diphenylcyclopropenone (DPC). These receptors originate from a woman under 30 with alopecia areata. Some clones in this sample may be carry-over from other donors' samples. The CDR3 runs from the conserved cysteine through the conserved F or W. D genes are given only for firm matches. A row's size may be missing; if present it is once, few, many or a size class.

size	V	D	J	CDR3	DNA
many	TRBV25-1	-	TRBJ1-3	CASIPTSGNTIYF	TGTGCCAGCATCCCGACCTCTGGAAACACCATATATTTT
many	TRBV7-3	-	TRBJ2-7	CASSLSGDSYYEQYF	TGTGCCAGCAGCTTAAGCGGGGACAGCTACTACGAGCAGTACTTC
-	TRBV13	-	TRBJ1-4	CASSLRQYNEKLFF	TGTGCCAGCAGCTTACGACAGTATAATGAAAAACTGTTTTTT
-	TRBV7-2	-	TRBJ2-5	CASSLDMNSQETQYF	TGTGCCAGCAGCTTAGATATGAACAGCCAAGAGACCCAGTACTTC
many	TRBV6-2/TRBV6-3	-	TRBJ2-4	CASTAAGIAKNIQYF	TGTGCCAGCACTGCCGCCGGGATAGCCAAAAACATTCAGTACTTC
few	TRBV4-3	-	TRBJ1-2	CASSQDQGHINYTF	TGCGCCAGCAGCCAAGATCAGGGACATATCAACTACACCTTC
many	TRBV15	-	TRBJ1-2	CATSRDGGADYGYTF	TGTGCCACCAGCAGAGATGGTGGGGCGGACTATGGCTACACCTTC
-	TRBV4-3	TRBD2	TRBJ2-1	CASSQDREGEQFF	TGCGCCAGCAGCCAAGACAGGGAGGGTGAGCAGTTCTTC
-	TRBV4-3	-	TRBJ1-6	CASSQTVSGSPLHF	TGCGCCAGCAGCCAGACAGTTTCAGGGTCACCCCTCCACTTT
many	TRBV2	-	TRBJ2-5	CASRRTISETQYF	TGTGCCAGCCGGAGGACTATCTCTGAGACCCAGTACTTC
many	TRBV3-1	-	TRBJ1-2	CASSQGRGGGYTF	TGTGCCAGCAGCCAGGGAAGGGGAGGGGGCTACACCTTC
many	TRBV20-1	TRBD1	TRBJ1-5	CSASLQGLFSNQPQHF	TGCAGTGCTTCCTTACAGGGGTTATTTAGCAATCAGCCCCAGCATTTT
few	TRBV6-2/TRBV6-3	TRBD1	TRBJ1-1	CASSTGGAGTEAFF	TGTGCCAGCAGTACAGGGGGCGCGGGGACTGAAGCTTTCTTT
-	TRBV12-5	-	TRBJ2-6	CASGFSRTSGANVLTF	TGTGCTAGTGGTTTTAGTAGGACCTCTGGGGCCAACGTCCTGACTTTC
-	TRBV7-9	TRBD2	TRBJ2-1	CAGWTSGGAEEQFF	TGTGCCGGATGGACTAGCGGGGGGGCCGAAGAGCAGTTCTTC
few	TRBV3-1	-	TRBJ2-3	CASSRRGDGYTDTQYF	TGTGCCAGCAGCCGGAGGGGGGACGGTTACACAGATACGCAGTATTTT
few	TRBV20-1	-	TRBJ2-3	CSARDSYTDTQYF	TGCAGTGCTAGGGACAGTTACACAGATACGCAGTATTTT